These 3 T cell receptor beta chains originate from one sample sequenced in a study of T cell responses to AZD1222 COVID-19 vaccine (dated by TCRdb to the early 2020s). Per the publication, the time point label means: baseline before first vaccination. Receptors were amplified or captured by the immunoSEQ multiplex PCR assay. The immuneACCESS repertoire file appears here via TCRdb, limited to in-frame rearrangements. These files lack a portion of the clones; in checked studies, under half of the deficit traces to unresolved V genes, and the cause of the others is not known. The sample table records roughly 140,000 clones; about 92% of these occur just once. About 5% of the sample lies in the top ten. The material was peripheral blood, obtained on day 0 of AZD1222 vaccination. Receptors were obtained from an adult in good health.

This clone was observed once. V gene TRBV10-1 combines with J gene TRBJ2-7; TRBD2 agrees at 11 bases. The CDR3 loop spans 14 amino acids. With V trimmed by 7 bases and J by 5 bases, 7 bases remained unmatched. Germline V gene lookup returns CDR1 WNHNN and CDR2 SYGVQD (reference sequence). This CDR3 is CASTIAGGPHEQYF. The CDR3 DNA is TGCGCCAGCACCATAGCGGGGGGGCCCCACGAGCAGTACTTC.

The chain employs TRBV2 and TRBJ1-1; no definite D call. CDR3 length: 12 residues. V was clipped by 7 bases and J by 11 bases, with 17 bases between them. Germline CDR1 and CDR2: SNHLY and FYNNEI. Here the CDR3 reads CASISEGGPAFF. The DNA for the CDR3 is TGTGCCAGCATTTCTGAGGGCGGGCCTGCTTTCTTT. The full variable domain, with the rest looked up from reference TRBV2 and TRBJ1-1, is EPEVTQTPSHQVTQMGQEVILRCVPISNHLYFYWYRQILGQKVEFLVSFYNNEISEKSEIFDDQFSVERPDGSNFTLKIRSTKLEDSAMYFCASISEGGPAFFGQGTRLTVV.

The chain combines TRBV5-1 with TRBJ2-1; 7 bases map to TRBD2. Germline CDR1 SGHRS, CDR2 YFSETQ. V trimming: 0 bases; J trimming: 6 bases; junction bases outside the gene matches: 3. This CDR3 is built from 14 residues. DNA for the CDR3: TGCGCCAGCAGCTTGGGGCTAGCGGCCAATGAGCAGTTCTTC. Translation: CASSLGLAANEQFF.